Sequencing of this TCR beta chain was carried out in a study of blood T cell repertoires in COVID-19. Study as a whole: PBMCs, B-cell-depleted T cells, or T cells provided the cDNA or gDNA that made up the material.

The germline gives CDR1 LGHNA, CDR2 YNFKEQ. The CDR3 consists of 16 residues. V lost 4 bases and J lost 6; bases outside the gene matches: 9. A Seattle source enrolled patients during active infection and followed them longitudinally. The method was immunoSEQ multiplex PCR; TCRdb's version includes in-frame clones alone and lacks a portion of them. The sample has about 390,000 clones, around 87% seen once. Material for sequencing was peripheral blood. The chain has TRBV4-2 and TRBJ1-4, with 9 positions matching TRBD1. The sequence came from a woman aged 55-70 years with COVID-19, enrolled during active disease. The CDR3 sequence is CASSRYRQGEYEKLFF. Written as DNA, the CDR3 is TGTGCCAGCAGCCGATACCGACAGGGGGAATATGAAAAACTGTTTTTT.